This T cell receptor beta chain stems from a study of response to subunit inactivated influenza vaccine. General study results and limits: The study's authors posited that every seasonal influenza vaccination enlists few new T cells.

One entry per CDR3 protein, called by TCRdb with MiXCR from the RT-PCR reads. The table lists around 200,000 distinct CDR3 sequences, approximately 8.7% of them singletons, with roughly a tenth in the top ten. This clonotype was detected a few times. The antigen remains unidentified. V was cut by 1 base and J by 2 bases, with 12 bases left in between. Germline-derived CDR1 and CDR2 are SGHRS and YFSETQ. The CDR3 is 15 amino acids. The chain links TRBV5-1 to TRBJ2-5; maybe TRBD2 (5 bases). This receptor was identified in a man in his forties or fifties who received an inactivated influenza vaccine. Material: non-naive T cells sorted from PBMCs, obtained on the day of vaccination. CDR3 nucleotides: TGCGCCAGCAGCTTGAGCGGCGGGCCGCAAGAGACCCAGTACTTC. This codes for CASSLSGGPQETQYF.